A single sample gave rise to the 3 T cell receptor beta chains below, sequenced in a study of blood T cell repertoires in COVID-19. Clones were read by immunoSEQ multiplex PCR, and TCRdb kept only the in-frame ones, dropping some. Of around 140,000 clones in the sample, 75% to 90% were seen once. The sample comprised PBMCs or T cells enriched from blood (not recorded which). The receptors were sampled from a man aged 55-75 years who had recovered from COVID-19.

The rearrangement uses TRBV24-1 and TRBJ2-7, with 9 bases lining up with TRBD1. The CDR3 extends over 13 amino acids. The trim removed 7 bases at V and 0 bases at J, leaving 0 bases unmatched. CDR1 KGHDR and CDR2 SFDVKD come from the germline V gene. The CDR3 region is CATRTGGSYEQYF. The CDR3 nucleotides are TGTGCCACCAGGACAGGGGGCTCCTACGAGCAGTACTTC.

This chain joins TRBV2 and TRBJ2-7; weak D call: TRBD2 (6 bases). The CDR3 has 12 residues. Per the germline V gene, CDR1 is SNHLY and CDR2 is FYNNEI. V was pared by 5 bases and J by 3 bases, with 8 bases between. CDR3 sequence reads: CASSFSGYEQYF. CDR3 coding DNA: TGTGCCAGCAGTTTTAGCGGCTACGAGCAGTACTTC. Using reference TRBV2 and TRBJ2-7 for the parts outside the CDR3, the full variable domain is EPEVTQTPSHQVTQMGQEVILRCVPISNHLYFYWYRQILGQKVEFLVSFYNNEISEKSEIFDDQFSVERPDGSNFTLKIRSTKLEDSAMYFCASSFSGYEQYFGPGTRLTVT.

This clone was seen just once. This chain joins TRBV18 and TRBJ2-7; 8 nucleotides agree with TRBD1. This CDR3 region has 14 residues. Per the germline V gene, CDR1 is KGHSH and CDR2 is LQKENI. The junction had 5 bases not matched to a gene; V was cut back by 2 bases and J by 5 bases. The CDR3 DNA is TGTGCCAGCTCACCAAGGACAGGGAGGAACGAGCAGTACTTC. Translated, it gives CASSPRTGRNEQYF.